The sequence of this T cell receptor (beta chain) was determined in a study of cytomegalovirus exposure and HLA in healthy donors. The PCR contained 60 Vbeta and 13 Jbeta primers. TCRdb keeps only in-frame clones here, not all; method: immunoSEQ multiplex PCR. Among approximately 300,000 clones listed, 84% were seen once. V was clipped by 1 base and J by 4 bases, with 10 bases between them. This CDR3 spans 14 amino acids. The germline gives CDR1 SGHAT, CDR2 FQNNGV. This sequence originates from a woman aged 40 to 55 in good health and CMV-seropositive. This chain joins TRBV11-2 and TRBJ1-1, with D perhaps matching TRBD1 (5 bases). The sequenced sample consisted of PBMCs. CDR3 residues: CASSLGGGATEAFF. CDR3 in DNA: TGTGCCAGCAGCTTAGGCGGGGGAGCCACTGAAGCTTTCTTT.